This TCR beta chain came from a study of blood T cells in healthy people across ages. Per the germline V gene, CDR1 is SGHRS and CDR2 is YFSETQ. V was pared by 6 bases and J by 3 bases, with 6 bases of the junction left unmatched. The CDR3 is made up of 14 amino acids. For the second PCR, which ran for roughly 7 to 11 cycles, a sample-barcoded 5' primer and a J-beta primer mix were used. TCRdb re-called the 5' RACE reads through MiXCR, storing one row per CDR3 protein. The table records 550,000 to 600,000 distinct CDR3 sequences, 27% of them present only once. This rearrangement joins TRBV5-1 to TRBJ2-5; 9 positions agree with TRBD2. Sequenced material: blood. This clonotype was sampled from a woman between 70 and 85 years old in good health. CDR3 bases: TGCGCCAGCAAATTGGCTAGCGGGGAAGAGACCCAGTACTTC. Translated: CASKLASGEETQYF. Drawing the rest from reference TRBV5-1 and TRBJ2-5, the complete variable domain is KAGVTQTPRYLIKTRGQQVTLSCSPISGHRSVSWYQQTPGQGLQFLFEYFSETQRNKGNFPGRFSGRQFSNSRSEMNVSTLELGDSALYLCASKLASGEETQYFGPGTRLLVL.